Here is one TCR beta chain with its context. The data are from a study of control samples from healthy donors and cancer patients. Some clones are missing from TCRdb's copy, which holds only in-frame ones; the method was immunoSEQ multiplex PCR. This sample has about 130,000 clones, with 85% to 95% found just once. This sequence was found in a man older than 75 with head and neck cancer. The sample comprised PBMCs.

CDR3 sequence reads: CASSYEVGGEDEQFF. In nucleotides, the CDR3 is TGTGCCAGCAGTTACGAAGTAGGGGGGGAAGATGAGCAGTTCTTC. The chain uses TRBV6-2 or TRBV6-3 and TRBJ2-1; the D gene is possibly TRBD2 (7 bases). The germline CDR1 and CDR2 sequences are MNHEY and SVGEGT. This CDR3 has 15 residues. With 2 bases removed from V and 8 bases from J, the gap between germline ends came to 16 bases.